This T cell receptor beta chain was observed in a study of T cell repertoires in ileal Crohn's disease. Data came from immunoSEQ multiplex PCR; TCRdb stores just in-frame clones and leaves some out. Counted here are fewer than 7,500 clones, around four fifths occurring once; the ten biggest clones make up roughly 30%. The CDR3 length is 13 residues. Germline V lookup: CDR1 MNHEY, CDR2 SVGAGI. Trimming pared 6 bases from V and 2 bases from J, leaving 10 bases between. Time point indicated: proximal margin of the surgical specimen (macroscopically non-inflamed). This TCR was sampled from an adult with Crohn's disease. The sequencing input was ileal tissue. V is TRBV6-5 and J is TRBJ1-1; TRBD1 might be the D (6 bases). CDR3 sequence: CASSLDSNTEAFF. The CDR3 nucleotides read TGTGCCAGCAGCTTGGACAGTAACACTGAAGCTTTCTTT.